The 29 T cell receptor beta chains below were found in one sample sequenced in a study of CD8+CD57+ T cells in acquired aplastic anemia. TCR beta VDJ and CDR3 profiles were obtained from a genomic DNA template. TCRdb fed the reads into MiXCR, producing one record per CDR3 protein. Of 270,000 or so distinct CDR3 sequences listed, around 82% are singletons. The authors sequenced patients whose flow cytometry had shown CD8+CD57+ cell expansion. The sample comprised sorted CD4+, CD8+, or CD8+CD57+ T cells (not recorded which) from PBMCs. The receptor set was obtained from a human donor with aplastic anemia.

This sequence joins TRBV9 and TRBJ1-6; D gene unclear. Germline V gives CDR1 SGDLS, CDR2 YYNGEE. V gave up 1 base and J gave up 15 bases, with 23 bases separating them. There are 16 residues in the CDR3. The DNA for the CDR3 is TGTGCCAGCAGCGTACGGTCAGATACGCAGTATTTTCGCCTCCACTTT. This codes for CASSVRSDTQYFRLHF.

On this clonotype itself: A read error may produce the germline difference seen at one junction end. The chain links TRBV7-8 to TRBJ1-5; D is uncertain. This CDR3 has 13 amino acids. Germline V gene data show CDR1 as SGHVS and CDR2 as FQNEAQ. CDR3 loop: CASSLAGAPDQQF. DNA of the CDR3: TGTGCCAGCAGCCTAGCGGGAGCTCCCGACCAGCAGTTT.

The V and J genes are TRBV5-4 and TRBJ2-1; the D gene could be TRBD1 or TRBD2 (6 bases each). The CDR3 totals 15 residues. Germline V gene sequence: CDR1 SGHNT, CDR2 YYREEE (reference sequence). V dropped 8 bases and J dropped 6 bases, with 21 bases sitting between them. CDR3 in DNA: TGTGCCAGTAGTTTTACAGGGACTTCTTCCAATGAGCAGTTCTTC. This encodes CASSFTGTSSNEQFF.

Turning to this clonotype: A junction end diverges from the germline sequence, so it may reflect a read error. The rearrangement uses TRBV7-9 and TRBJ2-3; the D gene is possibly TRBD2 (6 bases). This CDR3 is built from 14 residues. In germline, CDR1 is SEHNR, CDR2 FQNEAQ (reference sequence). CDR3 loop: CAYDVAAYQETQYF. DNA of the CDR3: TGTGCCTACGACGTAGCGGCGTACCAAGAGACGCAGTACTTT.

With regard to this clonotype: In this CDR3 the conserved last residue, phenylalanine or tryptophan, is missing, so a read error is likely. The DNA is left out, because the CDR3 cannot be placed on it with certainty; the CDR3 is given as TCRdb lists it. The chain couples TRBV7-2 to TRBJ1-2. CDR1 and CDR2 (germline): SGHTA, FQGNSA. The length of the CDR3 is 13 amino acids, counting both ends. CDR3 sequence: CASSQGLAGGYAY.

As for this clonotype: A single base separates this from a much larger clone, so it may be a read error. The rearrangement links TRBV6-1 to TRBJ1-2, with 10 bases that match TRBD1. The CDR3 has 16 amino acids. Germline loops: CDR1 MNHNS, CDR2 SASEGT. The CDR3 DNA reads TGTGCCAGCAGCCTACAAACCGGGACAGGGGTCTATGGCTACGCCTTC. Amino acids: CASSLQTGTGVYGYAF.

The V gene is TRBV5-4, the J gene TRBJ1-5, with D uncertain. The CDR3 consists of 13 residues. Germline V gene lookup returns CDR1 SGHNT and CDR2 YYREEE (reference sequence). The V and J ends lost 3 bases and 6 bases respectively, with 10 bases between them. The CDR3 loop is CASSYTSAQPQHF. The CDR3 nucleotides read TGTGCCAGCAGCTATACTAGCGCTCAGCCCCAGCATTTT.

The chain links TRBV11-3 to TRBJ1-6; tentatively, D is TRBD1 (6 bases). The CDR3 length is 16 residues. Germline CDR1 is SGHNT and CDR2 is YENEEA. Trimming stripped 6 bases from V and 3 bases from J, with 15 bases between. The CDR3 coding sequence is TGTGCCAGCAGTGAAAGATGGACAGACTATAATTCACCCCTCCACTTT. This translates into CASSERWTDYNSPLHF.

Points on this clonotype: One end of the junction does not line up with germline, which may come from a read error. The CDR3 loop is CASSLTGGAGKNCF. CDR3 sequence (DNA): TGTGCCAGCAGCTTAACAGGGGGCGCAGGGAAAAACTGTTTC. This sequence joins TRBV7-2 and TRBJ2-5; 9 bases are shared with TRBD1. Germline CDR1 is SGHTA and CDR2 is FQGNSA. The CDR3 covers 14 residues. The variable domain in full, completed from reference TRBV7-2 and TRBJ2-5, reads GAGVSQSPSNKVTEKGKDVELRCDPISGHTALYWYRQSLGQGLEFLIYFQGNSAPDKSGLPSDRFSAERTGGSVSTLTIQRTQQEDSAVYLCASSLTGGAGKNCFGPGTRLLVL.

CDR3 sequence (DNA): TGTGCCAGCAGCGTAGACAGCGCCTCCTATAATTCGTATTTT. Translation: CASSVDSASYNSYF. The chain has TRBV9 and TRBJ2-3; D unclear. V lost 0 bases, J lost 14 bases, and 19 bases lay in between. The CDR3 is made up of 14 amino acids. Germline-derived CDR1 and CDR2 are SGDLS and YYNGEE.

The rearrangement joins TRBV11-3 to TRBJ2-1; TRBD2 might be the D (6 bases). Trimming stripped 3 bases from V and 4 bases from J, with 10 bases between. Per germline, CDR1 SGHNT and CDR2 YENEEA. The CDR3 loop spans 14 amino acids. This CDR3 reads CASSLTRLYNEQFF. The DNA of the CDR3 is TGTGCCAGCAGCTTGACTAGGCTTTACAATGAGCAGTTCTTC.

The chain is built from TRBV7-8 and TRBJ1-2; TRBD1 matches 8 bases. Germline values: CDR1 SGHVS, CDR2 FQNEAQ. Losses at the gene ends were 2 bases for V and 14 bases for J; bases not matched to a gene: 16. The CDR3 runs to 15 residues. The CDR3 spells CASSLSGGAQDDSTF. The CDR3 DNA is TGTGCCAGCAGCTTATCAGGGGGCGCGCAAGATGACTCTACCTTC.

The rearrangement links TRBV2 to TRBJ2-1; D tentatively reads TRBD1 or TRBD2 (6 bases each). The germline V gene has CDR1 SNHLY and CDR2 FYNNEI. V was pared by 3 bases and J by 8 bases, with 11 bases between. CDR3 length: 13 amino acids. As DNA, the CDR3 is TGTGCCAGCAGTGATAGGGGGGTACATGAGCAGTTCTTC. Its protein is CASSDRGVHEQFF.

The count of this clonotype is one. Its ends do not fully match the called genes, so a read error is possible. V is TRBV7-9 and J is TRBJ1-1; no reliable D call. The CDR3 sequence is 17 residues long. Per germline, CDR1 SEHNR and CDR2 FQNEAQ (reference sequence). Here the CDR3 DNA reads TGTGCCAGCAGCGTAGCAGACGCGGAGGGTCAGAACTCTGAAGCTTTCTTT. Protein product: CASSVADAEGQNSEAFF.

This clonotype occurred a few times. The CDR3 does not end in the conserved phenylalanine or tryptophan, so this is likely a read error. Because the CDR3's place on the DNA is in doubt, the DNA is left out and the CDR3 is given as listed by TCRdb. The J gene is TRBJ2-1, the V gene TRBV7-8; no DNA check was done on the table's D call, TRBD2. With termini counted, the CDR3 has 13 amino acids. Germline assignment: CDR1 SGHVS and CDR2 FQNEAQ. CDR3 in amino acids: CASSEAGGPDTQY.

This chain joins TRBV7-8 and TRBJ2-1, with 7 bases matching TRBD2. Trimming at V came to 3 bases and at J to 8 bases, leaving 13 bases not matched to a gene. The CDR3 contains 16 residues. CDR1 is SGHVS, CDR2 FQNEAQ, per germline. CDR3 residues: CASSFARGGGSHEQFF. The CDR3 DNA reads TGTGCCAGCAGCTTTGCGAGAGGCGGGGGTAGCCATGAGCAGTTCTTC.

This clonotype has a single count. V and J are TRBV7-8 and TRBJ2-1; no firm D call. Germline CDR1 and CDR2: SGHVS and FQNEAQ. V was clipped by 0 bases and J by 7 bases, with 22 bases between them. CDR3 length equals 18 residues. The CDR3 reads CASSLADPPDTHYNEQFF. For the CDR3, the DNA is TGTGCCAGCAGCTTAGCCGACCCTCCCGATACGCACTATAATGAGCAGTTCTTC. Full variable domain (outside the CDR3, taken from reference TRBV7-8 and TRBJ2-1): GAGVSQSPRYKVAKRGQDVALRCDPISGHVSLFWYQQALGQGPEFLTYFQNEAQLDKSGLPSDRFFAERPEGSVSTLKIQRTQQEDSAVYLCASSLADPPDTHYNEQFFGPGTRLTVL.

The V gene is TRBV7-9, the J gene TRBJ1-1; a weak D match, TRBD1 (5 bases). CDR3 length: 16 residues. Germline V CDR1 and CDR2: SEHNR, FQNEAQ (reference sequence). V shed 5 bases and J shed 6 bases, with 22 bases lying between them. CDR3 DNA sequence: TGTGCCAGCAGCATCCCCGGGGAGGGAGCGGGGGCTGAAGCTTTCTTT. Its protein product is CASSIPGEGAGAEAFF.

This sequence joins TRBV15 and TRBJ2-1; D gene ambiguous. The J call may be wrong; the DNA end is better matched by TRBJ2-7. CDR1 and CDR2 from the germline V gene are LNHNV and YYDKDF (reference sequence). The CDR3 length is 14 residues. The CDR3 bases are TGTGCCACCAGCAGAGGCAGCGAGCTAGATAAGCAGTACTTC. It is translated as CATSRGSELDKQYF.

The CDR3 spells CASRTPGTDTQYF. The CDR3 DNA is TGTGCCAGCAGGACACCGGGCACAGATACGCAGTATTTT. This sequence joins TRBV6-4 and TRBJ2-3; unclear D gene. Germline CDR1 MRHNA, CDR2 SNTAGT. V lost 6 bases and J lost 1, with 8 bases in between. The CDR3 sequence is 13 residues long.

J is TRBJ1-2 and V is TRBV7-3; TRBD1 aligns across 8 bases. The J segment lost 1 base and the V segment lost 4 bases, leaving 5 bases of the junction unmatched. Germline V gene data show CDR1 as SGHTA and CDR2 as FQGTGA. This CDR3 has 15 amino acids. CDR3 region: CASSSRGQDNYGYTF. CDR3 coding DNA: TGTGCCAGCAGCTCACGGGGACAGGATAACTATGGCTACACCTTC.

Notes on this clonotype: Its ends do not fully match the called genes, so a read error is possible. CDR3 bases: TGTGCCAGCAGCTTAGCGGTAGCGGCCACTACGCCGCATTATTTT. It encodes CASSLAVAATTPHYF. The genes are TRBV7-8 and TRBJ2-3; D is perhaps TRBD2 (6 bases). Germline CDR1 is SGHVS and CDR2 is FQNEAQ. The CDR3 has 15 residues.

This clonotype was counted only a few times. This CDR3 reads CASRVAGSYGANVLTF. In DNA, the CDR3 is TGTGCCAGCCGCGTGGCGGGTAGCTACGGGGCCAACGTCCTGACTTTC. The chain joins TRBV7-9 to TRBJ2-6; maybe TRBD2 (5 bases). The CDR3 is made up of 16 amino acids. The V and J ends lost 8 bases and 4 bases respectively, with 18 bases between them. From germline, CDR1 is SEHNR and CDR2 FQNEAQ (reference sequence).

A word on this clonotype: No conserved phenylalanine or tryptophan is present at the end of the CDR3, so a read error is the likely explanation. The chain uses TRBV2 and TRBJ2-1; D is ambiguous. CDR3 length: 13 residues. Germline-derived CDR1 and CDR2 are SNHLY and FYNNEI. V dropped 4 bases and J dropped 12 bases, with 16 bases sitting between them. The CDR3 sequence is CASSAGVMHGQFL. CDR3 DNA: TGTGCCAGCAGTGCTGGGGTTATGCATGGGCAGTTCCTC.

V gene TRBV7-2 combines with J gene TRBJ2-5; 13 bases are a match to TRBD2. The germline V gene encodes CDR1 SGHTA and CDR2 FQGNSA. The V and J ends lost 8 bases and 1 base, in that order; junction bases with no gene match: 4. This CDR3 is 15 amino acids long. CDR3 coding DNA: TGTGCCAGCTCAGGACTAGCGGGGGCCCAAGAGACCCAGTACTTC. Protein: CASSGLAGAQETQYF.

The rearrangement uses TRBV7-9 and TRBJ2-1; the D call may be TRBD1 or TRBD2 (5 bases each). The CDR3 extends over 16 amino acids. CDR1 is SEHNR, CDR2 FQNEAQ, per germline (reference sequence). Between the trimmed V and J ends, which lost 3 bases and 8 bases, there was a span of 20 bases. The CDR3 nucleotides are TGTGCCAGCAGCTTGCAAAGGGGCGGGCGGGTATATGAGCAGTTCTTC. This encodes CASSLQRGGRVYEQFF.

CDR3 region: CSASRRDKQETQYF. The CDR3 DNA reads as TGCAGTGCCAGCAGACGGGACAAGCAAGAGACCCAGTACTTC. The gene calls are TRBV20-1 and TRBJ2-5, with D perhaps TRBD1 (6 bases). Trimming took 6 bases from V and 2 from J, leaving 16 bases between them. This CDR3 comprises 14 residues. Germline V lookup: CDR1 DFQATT, CDR2 SNEGSKA (reference sequence).

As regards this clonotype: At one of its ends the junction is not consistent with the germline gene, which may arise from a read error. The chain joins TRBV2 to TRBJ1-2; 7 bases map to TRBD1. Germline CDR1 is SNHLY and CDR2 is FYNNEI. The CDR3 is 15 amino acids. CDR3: CASGGGGTDTHGYAF. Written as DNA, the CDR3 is TGTGCCAGCGGCGGAGGGGGCACCGATACGCATGGCTACGCCTTC.

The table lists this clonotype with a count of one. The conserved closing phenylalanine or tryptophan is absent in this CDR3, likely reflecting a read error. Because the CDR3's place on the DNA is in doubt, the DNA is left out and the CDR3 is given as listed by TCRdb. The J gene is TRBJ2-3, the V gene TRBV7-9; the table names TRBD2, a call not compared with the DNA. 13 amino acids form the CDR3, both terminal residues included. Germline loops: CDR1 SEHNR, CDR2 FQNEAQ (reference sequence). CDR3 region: CASSFQRSGGHYD.